A single sample gave rise to the 25 T cell receptor beta chains below, sequenced in a study of blood T cell repertoires in COVID-19. Assay: immunoSEQ multiplex PCR; the TCRdb copy retains only in-frame clones and omits some. The sample records about 300,000 clones, around 89% being singletons. Sequencing used peripheral blood. These TCRs come from a man aged 40-49 years with acute or convalescent COVID-19.

The chain uses TRBV5-1 and TRBJ1-2; TRBD1 matches 9 bases. V was pared by 3 bases and J by 8 bases, with 2 bases of the junction left unmatched. There are 12 residues in the CDR3. Germline V gene sequence: CDR1 SGHRS, CDR2 YFSETQ. The CDR3 region is CASSSQGAGYTF. In DNA form, the CDR3 reads TGCGCCAGCAGCTCACAGGGGGCAGGCTACACCTTC.

This chain links TRBV27 with TRBJ1-4, with TRBD1 identical over 8 bases. Germline V lookup: CDR1 MNHEY, CDR2 SMNVEV (reference sequence). CDR3 length: 15 residues. V lost 6 bases to trimming and J lost 8 bases; unmatched junction nucleotides: 11. The CDR3, as DNA: TGTGCCAGCAGCCAGGACAGGGCCCAGATGGAAAAACTGTTTTTT. This sequence encodes CASSQDRAQMEKLFF.

This sequence joins TRBV9 and TRBJ1-3; 9 nucleotides line up with TRBD1. CDR3 length: 14 residues. The trim removed 5 bases at V and 4 bases at J, leaving 4 bases unmatched. Germline lookup yields CDR1 SGDLS and CDR2 YYNGEE. The CDR3 reads CASSIGQGGNTIYF. Written as DNA, the CDR3 is TGTGCCAGCAGTATTGGACAGGGGGGAAACACCATATATTTT.

The chain couples TRBV5-1 to TRBJ1-2, with 11 bases aligning to TRBD1. The CDR3 runs 15 residues. The germline V gene has CDR1 SGHRS and CDR2 YFSETQ. Losses at the gene ends were 4 bases for V and 8 bases for J; bases not matched to a gene: 10. The CDR3 here is CASSPGQGAWEGYTF. The CDR3 DNA sequence: TGCGCCAGCAGCCCAGGACAGGGGGCGTGGGAAGGCTACACCTTC.

This chain connects TRBV2 to TRBJ1-3; D might be TRBD1 (5 bases). Trimming removed 6 bases from V and 14 bases from J, with 14 bases in between. The CDR3 has 11 residues. CDR1 is SNHLY and CDR2 is FYNNEI in the germline V gene. The CDR3 loop reads CASSENRDLYF. The CDR3 DNA reads TGTGCCAGCAGCGAAAACCGGGACTTATATTTT.

The chain carries TRBV19 and TRBJ1-5; TRBD1 agrees at 7 bases. Trimming removed 1 base from V and 4 bases from J; junction bases left unmatched: 4. The germline V gene encodes CDR1 LNHDA and CDR2 SQIVND (reference sequence). CDR3 length equals 15 residues. The CDR3 here is CASSIGQGSNQPQHF. The CDR3 DNA reads TGTGCCAGTAGTATAGGACAGGGCTCAAATCAGCCCCAGCATTTT.

The gene calls are TRBV14 and TRBJ2-3; 8 bases agree with TRBD2. CDR1 and CDR2 (germline): SGHDN, FVKESK. CDR3 size: 16 residues. The ends lost 0 bases at V and 1 base at J; junction bases unmatched: 3. CDR3 coding DNA: TGTGCCAGCAGCCAAGAGCGCGGGGGGCGCACAGATACGCAGTATTTT. Translated: CASSQERGGRTDTQYF.

The chain links TRBV3-1 (or the pseudogene TRBV3-2) to TRBJ1-2, with D unclear. V lost 3 bases and J 0 bases, leaving 5 bases between the germline ends. This CDR3 spans 13 amino acids. From germline, CDR1 is LGHDT and CDR2 YNNKEL (reference sequence). CDR3 in amino acids: CASSHSPNYGYTF. In nucleotides, the CDR3 is TGTGCCAGCAGCCACAGTCCTAACTATGGCTACACCTTC.

The chain recombines TRBV7-9 with TRBJ1-4; 7 positions match TRBD1. Germline V lookup: CDR1 SEHNR, CDR2 FQNEAQ (reference sequence). The junction had 10 bases not matched to a gene; V was cut back by 2 bases and J by 13 bases. The CDR3 spans 14 residues. The CDR3 coding sequence is TGTGCCAGCAGCTTAATACAGGGGCCCCGCGGACTGTTTTTT. Translated: CASSLIQGPRGLFF.

The J gene is TRBJ2-2, the V gene TRBV3-1 (or the pseudogene TRBV3-2); 8 positions agree with TRBD1. Germline V CDR1 and CDR2: LGHDT, YNNKEL (reference sequence). CDR3 length: 14 amino acids. The junction had 5 bases not matched to a gene; V was cut back by 4 bases and J by 7 bases. CDR3 amino acids: CASSRQGSSGELFF. Written as DNA, the CDR3 is TGTGCCAGCAGCCGACAGGGGTCGAGCGGGGAGCTGTTTTTT.

This clone has only one observation. The chain joins TRBV24-1 to TRBJ2-2; D not certain. V lost 6 bases and J 1 base, leaving 8 bases between the germline ends. Germline CDR1 is KGHDR and CDR2 is SFDVKD. The CDR3 is 14 amino acids. CDR3 DNA: TGTGCCACCAGTCCATCGGGGAACACCGGGGAGCTGTTTTTT. Translation: CATSPSGNTGELFF.

This clone showed up just once. The rearrangement links TRBV5-4 to TRBJ1-2; tentative D call: TRBD1 (6 bases). This CDR3 contains 14 residues. The V end was cut by 0 bases, the J end by 0 bases, with 6 bases between. The germline CDR1 and CDR2 sequences are SGHNT and YYREEE (reference sequence). This CDR3 is CASSLDRANYGYTF. The CDR3 nucleotides read TGTGCCAGCAGCTTGGACAGGGCTAACTATGGCTACACCTTC.

The genes are TRBV15 and TRBJ2-7; D remains unclear. This CDR3 comprises 14 residues. Trimming pared 0 bases from V and 4 bases from J, leaving 10 bases between. Germline CDR1 is LNHNV and CDR2 is YYDKDF (reference sequence). CDR3 nucleotide sequence: TGTGCCACCAGCAGAGATACACAGCTATACGAGCAGTACTTC. Translation gives CATSRDTQLYEQYF.

CDR3 DNA sequence: TGTGCCAGCAGCCCCCGGGACAGGCCAGGGGCCGGGGAGCTGTTTTTT. It translates to CASSPRDRPGAGELFF. The chain employs TRBV6-2 or TRBV6-3 and TRBJ2-2, with TRBD1 matching 8 bases. This CDR3 contains 16 residues. Germline CDR1 is MNHEY and CDR2 is SVGEGT. V shed 6 bases, J shed 6 bases, and the junction held 12 bases outside the gene matches.

The V and J genes are TRBV5-5 and TRBJ2-7; TRBD1 is a possible D gene (5 bases). Germline CDR1 reads SGHKS; CDR2 reads YYEKEE (reference sequence). The V gene lost 1 base and the J gene lost 0 bases, with 14 bases spanning the gap. CDR3 size: 16 residues. CDR3 residues: CASSLRMRQISYEQYF. CDR3 sequence (DNA): TGTGCCAGCAGCTTGAGAATGAGACAGATCTCCTACGAGCAGTACTTC.

This rearrangement joins TRBV6-5 to TRBJ1-5; 7 nucleotides agree with TRBD1. V lost 6 bases and J lost 7; bases outside the gene matches: 9. CDR1 MNHEY and CDR2 SVGAGI come from the germline V gene. The CDR3 sequence is 14 residues long. CDR3 in amino acids: CASRRDSRVQPQHF. The CDR3 DNA reads TGTGCCAGCAGGCGGGACAGCAGAGTCCAGCCCCAGCATTTT.

The chain joins TRBV3-1 (or the pseudogene TRBV3-2) to TRBJ2-1; D gene ambiguous. The CDR3 is 16 residues long. Trimming cost V 3 bases and J 10 bases, with 22 bases left between them. CDR1 and CDR2 from the germline V gene are LGHDT and YNNKEL (reference sequence). The CDR3 bases are TGTGCCAGCAGCCACCGACCCCCGGCCGGTCTGGGCGAGCAGTTCTTC. This codes for CASSHRPPAGLGEQFF.

This chain joins TRBV11-2 and TRBJ2-1, with a tentative D call TRBD2 (5 bases). This CDR3 contains 14 residues. The germline CDR1 and CDR2 sequences are SGHAT and FQNNGV. Trimming removed 3 bases at V and 8 bases at J, with 14 bases between. The chain's CDR3 is CASSFGVRRDEQFF. The DNA for the CDR3 is TGTGCCAGCAGCTTTGGAGTTCGGCGGGATGAGCAGTTCTTC.

The gene calls are TRBV30 and TRBJ1-1, with 9 bases fitting TRBD1. The germline V gene has CDR1 GTSNPN and CDR2 SVGIG (reference sequence). The V and J ends lost 3 bases and 2 bases, in that order; junction bases with no gene match: 10. There are 16 residues in the CDR3. CDR3 residues: CAWRPPGQGVNTEAFF. CDR3 DNA sequence: TGTGCCTGGAGACCCCCGGGACAGGGAGTCAACACTGAAGCTTTCTTT.

The chain employs TRBV19 and TRBJ1-2; the D gene is possibly TRBD1 (5 bases). The germline V and J ends were trimmed by 5 bases and 4 bases, with 14 bases remaining between them. The CDR3 has 14 residues. CDR1 LNHDA and CDR2 SQIVND come from the germline V gene (reference sequence). CDR3 sequence (DNA): TGTGCCAGTAGTCCGAGACAGTGGCCCTATGGCTACACCTTC. Encoded protein: CASSPRQWPYGYTF. The variable domain in full, completed from reference TRBV19 and TRBJ1-2, reads DGGITQSPKYLFRKEGQNVTLSCEQNLNHDAMYWYRQDPGQGLRLIYYSQIVNDFQKGDIAEGYSVSREKKESFPLTVTSAQKNPTAFYLCASSPRQWPYGYTFGSGTRLTVV.

The J gene is TRBJ1-6, the V gene TRBV30; no clear D. The CDR3 runs to 14 residues. Trimming left V 4 bases short and J 7 bases short, with 14 bases between. The germline V gene has CDR1 GTSNPN and CDR2 SVGIG (reference sequence). The CDR3: CAWTPGYGNSPLHF. CDR3 DNA sequence: TGTGCCTGGACCCCGGGGTATGGGAATTCACCCCTCCACTTT.

This clone was counted a single time. The V and J genes are TRBV5-1 and TRBJ1-2; D not certain. Trimming removed 4 bases at V and 3 bases at J, with 10 bases between. The CDR3 has 13 residues. CDR1 and CDR2 (germline): SGHRS, YFSETQ. The CDR3 here is CASSHTLDYGYTF. CDR3 DNA: TGCGCCAGCAGCCACACCCTCGACTATGGCTACACCTTC.

The CDR3 loop is CASRSPVTYEQYF. As DNA, the CDR3 is TGTGCCAGCCGTTCGCCGGTAACCTACGAGCAGTACTTC. This chain links TRBV25-1 with TRBJ2-7, with unresolved D. The V and J ends lost 8 bases and 2 bases respectively, with 13 bases between them. The CDR3 has 13 residues. The V gene's germline CDR1 is MGHDK and CDR2 SYGVNS.

In DNA, the CDR3 is TGTGCCAGCAGCAAAGTAGAAGTTCCCTTTAACTATGGCTACACCTTC. It is translated as CASSKVEVPFNYGYTF. V is TRBV21-1 and J is TRBJ1-2. TRBV21-1 is annotated as a pseudogene. CDR3 length equals 16 residues.

The genes are TRBV11-2 and TRBJ2-7; 10 positions match TRBD1. CDR1 and CDR2 from the germline V gene are SGHAT and FQNNGV. CDR3 length: 17 residues. Germline trimming cut 5 bases from V and 2 bases from J; bases unmatched to any gene: 12. In DNA form, the CDR3 reads TGTGCCAGCAGCCATTATAACCGGGACAGGGGAGCCTACGAGCAGTACTTC. Encoded protein: CASSHYNRDRGAYEQYF.